This T cell receptor (beta chain) was obtained from a study of T cell responses to AZD1222 COVID-19 vaccine. About this clone itself: The antigen is not known.

Whole-study results and caveats: Regions 160-218 and 743-854 dominated among vaccine-associated CD4 TCRs spanning spike. Repertoire sampling was restricted to post-peak T cell response timepoints. Seropositive at baseline were only a handful of AZD1222 recipients.

Sequencing used immunoSEQ multiplex PCR; TCRdb keeps in-frame clones, though not all of them. Among tens of thousands of clones listed, 70% to 90% were seen once. V shed 4 bases, J shed 6 bases, and the junction held 2 bases outside the gene matches. The CDR3 is made up of 14 amino acids. Germline CDR1 and CDR2: LNHDA and SQIVND (reference sequence). The rearrangement links TRBV19 to TRBJ1-5, with 11 bases identical to TRBD1. The sequence derives from an adult who received the AZD1222 COVID-19 vaccine. This material consisted of peripheral blood, taken 28 days after the second AZD1222 dose. CDR3 nucleotides: TGTGCCAGTAGTACCGGGACAGGGGGTCAGCCCCAGCATTTT. Its protein is CASSTGTGGQPQHF.